Listed here are 26 T cell receptor beta chains from one sample, sequenced in a study of blood T cell repertoires in COVID-19. Method: immunoSEQ multiplex PCR; TCRdb's copy keeps in-frame clones and lacks some. The table shows around 250,000 clones, with 70% to 90% occurring only once. The sample consisted of PBMCs or T cells enriched from blood (not recorded which). The receptors derive from a man between 50 and 59 years old who had been exposed to COVID-19.

The rearrangement uses TRBV5-1 and TRBJ2-3; D remains unclear. V was pared by 3 bases and J by 0 bases, with 11 bases between. Germline CDR1 and CDR2: SGHRS and YFSETQ. CDR3 size: 15 residues. The DNA for the CDR3 is TGCGCCAGCAGCTCGCTTTCGACTAGCACAGATACGCAGTATTTT. It encodes CASSSLSTSTDTQYF.

The V gene is TRBV28, the J gene TRBJ2-1, with 10 bases lining up with TRBD1. This CDR3 has 15 amino acids. J was trimmed by 8 bases and V by 5 bases; bases with no gene match: 9. Germline assignment: CDR1 MDHEN and CDR2 SYDVKM. CDR3 bases: TGTGCCAGCAGTGGGGGACAGGGGATGCGGGATGAGCAGTTCTTC. Translation gives CASSGGQGMRDEQFF.

This chain joins TRBV6-4 and TRBJ2-5; TRBD2 matches 14 bases. The CDR3 length is 19 residues. The germline V gene encodes CDR1 MRHNA and CDR2 SNTAGT. V shed 4 bases and J 6 bases; nucleotides not matched to a gene: 16. The CDR3: CASSGGGAGLAGGRKTQYF. CDR3 coding DNA: TGTGCCAGCAGTGGAGGGGGAGCCGGACTAGCGGGAGGTAGGAAGACCCAGTACTTC.

The chain couples TRBV30 to TRBJ1-2; D not resolved. This CDR3 contains 13 residues. Germline CDR1 reads GTSNPN; CDR2 reads SVGIG (reference sequence). V lost 5 bases and J lost 7, with 17 bases in between. CDR3 coding DNA: TGTGCCTGGCGCCACTTTGATCCTTTTGGCTACACCTTC. Translated, it gives CAWRHFDPFGYTF.

V gene TRBV12-2 combines with J gene TRBJ1-5; the table's D call, TRBD1, was not checked against the DNA. TRBV12-2 is listed as a pseudogene. The CDR3 has 14 amino acids. This CDR3 reads CASRFRQGHQPQHF. The CDR3 nucleotides are TGTGCAAGTCGCTTTCGACAGGGCCATCAGCCCCAGCATTTT.

The V gene is TRBV18, the J gene TRBJ1-1; D is unresolved. V gave up 0 bases and J gave up 10 bases, with 15 bases separating them. This CDR3 contains 14 residues. The germline V gene encodes CDR1 KGHSH and CDR2 LQKENI. CDR3 DNA sequence: TGTGCCAGCTCACCACCGACGAGGATGCCGAGAGCTTTCTTT. As protein: CASSPPTRMPRAFF.

This rearrangement joins TRBV9 to TRBJ1-6, with 10 bases lining up with TRBD1. From germline, CDR1 is SGDLS and CDR2 YYNGEE. Trimming cost V 3 bases and J 14 bases; bases outside gene matches: 14. The CDR3 totals 16 residues. This CDR3 is CASSAEPGTGVGSLHF. CDR3 nucleotide sequence: TGTGCCAGCAGCGCCGAACCCGGGACAGGGGTTGGATCCCTCCACTTT. The full variable domain, its missing parts supplied by reference TRBV9 and TRBJ1-6, is DSGVTQTPKHLITATGQRVTLRCSPRSGDLSVYWYQQSLDQGLQFLIQYYNGEERAKGNILERFSAQQFPDLHSELNLSSLELGDSALYFCASSAEPGTGVGSLHFGNGTRLTVT.

This sequence joins TRBV30 and TRBJ1-2; D remains unclear. V was trimmed by 3 bases and J by 3 bases, leaving 5 bases between them. The CDR3 extends over 11 amino acids. The germline V gene encodes CDR1 GTSNPN and CDR2 SVGIG (reference sequence). The CDR3 DNA is TGTGCCTGGAGGCGCTACTATGGCTACACCTTC. This codes for CAWRRYYGYTF.

The chain uses TRBV7-8 and TRBJ1-2, with TRBD1 matching 8 bases. In germline, CDR1 is SGHVS, CDR2 FQNEAQ. The CDR3 is 17 amino acids. The trim removed 5 bases at V and 3 bases at J, leaving 14 bases unmatched. CDR3 protein: CASSGTFRAGGYYGYTF. The CDR3 DNA sequence: TGTGCCAGCAGCGGAACTTTCCGGGCAGGGGGCTACTATGGCTACACCTTC.

The V call is TRBV5-4, the J call TRBJ2-3, with 9 bases fitting TRBD2. The V segment lost 6 bases and the J segment 2 bases; nucleotides outside the gene matches: 7. Germline V gene data show CDR1 as SGHNT and CDR2 as YYREEE (reference sequence). This CDR3 comprises 15 residues. The CDR3: CASTGGRALTDTQYF. CDR3 bases: TGTGCCAGCACTGGCGGGAGGGCCCTCACAGATACGCAGTATTTT.

The chain uses TRBV27 and TRBJ1-3; 7 bases agree with TRBD1. CDR1 and CDR2 from the germline V gene are MNHEY and SMNVEV (reference sequence). The CDR3 covers 17 residues. Losses at the gene ends were 5 bases for V and 7 bases for J; bases not matched to a gene: 17. The CDR3 sequence: CASSPSPGPRGQNTIYF. The CDR3 DNA sequence: TGTGCCAGCAGTCCATCACCGGGGCCACGGGGACAGAACACCATATATTTT.

The rearrangement links TRBV24-1 to TRBJ1-5, with a weak D call TRBD1 (5 bases). The germline gives CDR1 KGHDR, CDR2 SFDVKD. This CDR3 is built from 17 residues. Trimming left V 5 bases short and J 7 bases short, with 23 bases between. CDR3: CATSAGGALGFRQPQHF. The CDR3, as DNA: TGTGCCACCAGTGCGGGTGGGGCTCTCGGCTTTCGGCAGCCCCAGCATTTT.

This clone is a singleton in its sample. The chain couples TRBV24-1 to TRBJ2-1, with 8 bases matching TRBD1. Germline values: CDR1 KGHDR, CDR2 SFDVKD. The CDR3 totals 17 residues. The ends lost 1 base at V and 7 bases at J; junction bases unmatched: 11. The CDR3: CATSDFQGQGARNEQFF. The CDR3 DNA reads TGTGCCACCAGTGATTTTCAAGGGCAGGGGGCGCGAAATGAGCAGTTCTTC.

The chain uses TRBV9 and TRBJ2-7; D might be TRBD2 (6 bases). The V gene lost 0 bases and the J gene lost 6 bases, with 10 bases spanning the gap. This CDR3 is 13 amino acids long. Looked up from germline, CDR1 is SGDLS and CDR2 is YYNGEE. The CDR3: CASSVGNSGEQYV. DNA for the CDR3: TGTGCCAGCAGCGTAGGAAATAGCGGCGAGCAGTACGTC.

V is TRBV27 and J is TRBJ1-6, with D possibly TRBD1 on 6 matching bases. Germline V lookup: CDR1 MNHEY, CDR2 SMNVEV (reference sequence). V was cut by 5 bases and J by 13 bases, with 18 bases left in between. The CDR3 totals 14 residues. The chain's CDR3 is CASSPTGKVSPLHF. For the CDR3, the DNA is TGTGCCAGCAGTCCTACAGGGAAAGTCTCCCCCCTCCACTTT.

This chain connects TRBV28 to TRBJ2-7; D uncertain. Germline V gene lookup returns CDR1 MDHEN and CDR2 SYDVKM. Trimming took off 0 bases at V and 1 base at J, with 7 bases between the two ends. The CDR3 loop spans 14 amino acids. The CDR3 here is CASSLWVRSYEQYF. CDR3 sequence (DNA): TGTGCCAGCAGTTTATGGGTCAGGTCCTACGAGCAGTACTTC.

The chain recombines TRBV11-2 with TRBJ1-1, with D possibly matching TRBD1 (6 bases). The V and J ends lost 3 bases and 1 base respectively, with 15 bases between them. This CDR3 is 16 amino acids long. The V gene's germline CDR1 is SGHAT and CDR2 FQNNGV. The CDR3 DNA is TGTGCCAGCAGCTTCCCTAGAGACAGGCAGAACACTGAAGCTTTCTTT. This sequence encodes CASSFPRDRQNTEAFF.

The V and J genes are TRBV7-3 and TRBJ2-5, with a tentative D call TRBD2 (6 bases). V lost 3 bases, J lost 2 bases, and 10 bases lay in between. This CDR3 has 14 amino acids. CDR1 is SGHTA and CDR2 is FQGTGA in the germline V gene. CDR3 residues: CASSLLGGQETQYF. Here the CDR3 DNA reads TGTGCCAGCAGCTTGCTAGGAGGGCAAGAGACCCAGTACTTC.

V and J are TRBV28 and TRBJ1-2; the match to TRBD1 covers 7 bases. The CDR3 runs to 14 residues. CDR1 is MDHEN and CDR2 is SYDVKM in the germline V gene. J was trimmed by 7 bases and V by 5 bases; bases with no gene match: 10. As DNA, the CDR3 is TGTGCCAGCAGTACCCATGGACAGGCGGCTGGCTACACCTTC. Its translation is CASSTHGQAAGYTF.

The chain combines TRBV7-9 with TRBJ1-3; D is unclear. Trimming cost V 3 bases and J 4 bases, with 10 bases left between them. This CDR3 spans 14 amino acids. Germline V gene data show CDR1 as SEHNR and CDR2 as FQNEAQ (reference sequence). CDR3: CASSLRADGNTIYF. CDR3 DNA: TGTGCCAGCAGCTTGCGGGCGGACGGAAACACCATATATTTT.

V usage is TRBV27 and J usage is TRBJ2-7; D gene uncertain. Looked up from germline, CDR1 is MNHEY and CDR2 is SMNVEV (reference sequence). The V end was cut by 3 bases, the J end by 0 bases, with 9 bases between. The CDR3 is made up of 14 amino acids. This CDR3 is CASSFPQSSYEQYV. For the CDR3, the DNA is TGTGCCAGCAGTTTTCCCCAATCCTCCTACGAGCAGTACGTC.

V and J are TRBV4-1 and TRBJ1-2; D ambiguous. CDR1 is MGHRA and CDR2 is YSYEKL in the germline V gene. Trimming left V 1 base short and J 2 bases short, with 8 bases between. CDR3 length: 14 residues. The DNA of the CDR3 is TGCGCCAGCAGCCAAGGTCCAGTGAACTATGGCTACACCTTC. Translating gives CASSQGPVNYGYTF.

The chain couples TRBV2 to TRBJ1-6; possible D gene TRBD1, 6 bases. CDR1 and CDR2 (germline): SNHLY, FYNNEI. CDR3 length: 13 residues. V lost 0 bases to trimming and J lost 14 bases, with 11 bases between them. The CDR3 sequence: CASSEATGNALHF. The DNA for the CDR3 is TGTGCCAGCAGTGAAGCTACAGGGAATGCCCTCCACTTT.

This chain links TRBV7-8 with TRBJ1-1; D remains ambiguous. This CDR3 is 13 amino acids long. The germline V gene has CDR1 SGHVS and CDR2 FQNEAQ. Deletions cut 5 bases from V and 1 base from J, with 8 bases between. The DNA for the CDR3 is TGTGCCAGCAGCCGACACAGGAACACTGAAGCTTTCTTT. Protein: CASSRHRNTEAFF.

The chain uses TRBV29-1 and TRBJ1-2; 9 positions match TRBD1. The germline CDR1 and CDR2 sequences are SQVTM and ANQGSEA. This CDR3 spans 15 amino acids. Unmatched junction bases numbered 11, after V lost 3 bases and J lost 6 bases. CDR3: CSVEDLSWDRDGYTF. The CDR3 bases are TGCAGCGTTGAGGATCTCTCTTGGGACAGGGATGGCTACACCTTC.

The chain has TRBV19 and TRBJ2-3, with 10 nucleotides matching TRBD1. Trimming at V came to 6 bases and at J to 3 bases, leaving 6 bases not matched to a gene. The CDR3 consists of 15 residues. Germline CDR1 is LNHDA and CDR2 is SQIVND (reference sequence). Written as DNA, the CDR3 is TGTGCCAGTAGGGGGGACAGGGGTTGGACAGATACGCAGTATTTT. Amino acid sequence: CASRGDRGWTDTQYF.